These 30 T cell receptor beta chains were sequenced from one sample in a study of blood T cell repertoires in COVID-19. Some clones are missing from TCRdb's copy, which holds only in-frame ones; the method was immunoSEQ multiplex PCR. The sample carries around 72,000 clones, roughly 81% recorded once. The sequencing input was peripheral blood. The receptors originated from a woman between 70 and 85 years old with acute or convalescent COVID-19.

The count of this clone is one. The CDR3 nucleotides read TGCGCCAGCAGCTTACAGAACACTGAAGCTTTCTTT. Translating it yields CASSLQNTEAFF. The J gene is TRBJ1-1, the V gene TRBV5-1, with no clear D. The V end was cut by 2 bases, the J end by 1 base, with 3 bases between. CDR3 size: 12 residues. From germline, CDR1 is SGHRS and CDR2 YFSETQ.

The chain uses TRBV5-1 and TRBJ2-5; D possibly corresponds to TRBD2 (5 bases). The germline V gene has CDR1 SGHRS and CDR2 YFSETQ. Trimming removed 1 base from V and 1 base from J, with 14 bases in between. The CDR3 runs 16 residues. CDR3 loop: CASSLSASRTQETQYF. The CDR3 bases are TGCGCCAGCAGCTTGTCCGCTAGCCGGACCCAAGAGACCCAGTACTTC.

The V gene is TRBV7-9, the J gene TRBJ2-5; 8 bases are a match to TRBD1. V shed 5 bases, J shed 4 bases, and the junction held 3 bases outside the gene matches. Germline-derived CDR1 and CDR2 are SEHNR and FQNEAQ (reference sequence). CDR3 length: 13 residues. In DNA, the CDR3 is TGTGCCAGCAGCCTGACAGGGGTAGAGACCCAGTACTTC. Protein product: CASSLTGVETQYF.

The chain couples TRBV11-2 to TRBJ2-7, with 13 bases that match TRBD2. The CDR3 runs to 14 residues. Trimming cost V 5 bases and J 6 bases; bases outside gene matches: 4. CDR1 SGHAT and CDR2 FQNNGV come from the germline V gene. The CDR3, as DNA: TGTGCCAGCAGCCTGGGACTAGCGGGGTTCGAGCAGTACTTC. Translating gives CASSLGLAGFEQYF. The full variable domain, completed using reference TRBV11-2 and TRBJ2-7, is EAGVAQSPRYKIIEKRQSVAFWCNPISGHATLYWYQQILGQGPKLLIQFQNNGVVDDSQLPKDRFSAERLKGVDSTLKIQPAKLEDSAVYLCASSLGLAGFEQYFGPGTRLTVT.

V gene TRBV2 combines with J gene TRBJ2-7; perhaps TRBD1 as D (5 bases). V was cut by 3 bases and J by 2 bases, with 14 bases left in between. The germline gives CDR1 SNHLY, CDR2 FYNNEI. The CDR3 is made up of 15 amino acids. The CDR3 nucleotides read TGTGCCAGCAGTGATCAGGGCCGAGGTCCCTACGAGCAGTACTTC. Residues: CASSDQGRGPYEQYF.

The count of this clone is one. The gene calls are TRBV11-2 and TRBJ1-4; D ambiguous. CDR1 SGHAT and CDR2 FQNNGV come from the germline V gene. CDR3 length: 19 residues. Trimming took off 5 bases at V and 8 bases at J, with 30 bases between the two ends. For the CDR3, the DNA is TGTGCCAGCAGCCTCCGTTCTAGCTTCCGCGACGAAGGCGACGAAAAACTGTTTTTT. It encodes CASSLRSSFRDEGDEKLFF. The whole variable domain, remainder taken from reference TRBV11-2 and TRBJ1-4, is EAGVAQSPRYKIIEKRQSVAFWCNPISGHATLYWYQQILGQGPKLLIQFQNNGVVDDSQLPKDRFSAERLKGVDSTLKIQPAKLEDSAVYLCASSLRSSFRDEGDEKLFFGSGTQLSVL.

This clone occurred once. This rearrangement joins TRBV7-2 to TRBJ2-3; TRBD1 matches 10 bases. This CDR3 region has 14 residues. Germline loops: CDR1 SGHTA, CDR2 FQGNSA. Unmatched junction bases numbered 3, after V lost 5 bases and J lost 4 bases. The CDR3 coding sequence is TGTGCCAGCAGCCAGGACAGGGGGGCAGATACGCAGTATTTT. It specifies CASSQDRGADTQYF.

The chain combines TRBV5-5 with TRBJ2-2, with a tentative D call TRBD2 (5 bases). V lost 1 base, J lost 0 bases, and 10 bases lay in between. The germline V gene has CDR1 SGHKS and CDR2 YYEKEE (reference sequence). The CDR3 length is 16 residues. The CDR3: CASSLFGVANTGELFF. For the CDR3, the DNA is TGTGCCAGCAGCTTGTTCGGGGTAGCGAACACCGGGGAGCTGTTTTTT. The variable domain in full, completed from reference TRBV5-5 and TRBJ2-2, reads DAGVTQSPTHLIKTRGQQVTLRCSPISGHKSVSWYQQVLGQGPQFIFQYYEKEERGRGNFPDRFSARQFPNYSSELNVNALLLGDSALYLCASSLFGVANTGELFFGEGSRLTVL.

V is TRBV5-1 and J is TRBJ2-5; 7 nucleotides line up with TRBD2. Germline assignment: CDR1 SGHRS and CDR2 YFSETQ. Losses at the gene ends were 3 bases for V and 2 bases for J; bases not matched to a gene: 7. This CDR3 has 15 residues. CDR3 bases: TGCGCCAGCAGCTCTCGTTACGGGGGGCAAGAGACCCAGTACTTC. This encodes CASSSRYGGQETQYF.

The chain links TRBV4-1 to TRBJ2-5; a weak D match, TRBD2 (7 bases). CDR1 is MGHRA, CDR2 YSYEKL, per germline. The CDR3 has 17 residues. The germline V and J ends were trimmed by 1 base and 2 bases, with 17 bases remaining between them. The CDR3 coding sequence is TGCGCCAGCAGCCAAGGGCGAGGGGGGGCGACGCAAGAGACCCAGTACTTC. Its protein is CASSQGRGGATQETQYF.

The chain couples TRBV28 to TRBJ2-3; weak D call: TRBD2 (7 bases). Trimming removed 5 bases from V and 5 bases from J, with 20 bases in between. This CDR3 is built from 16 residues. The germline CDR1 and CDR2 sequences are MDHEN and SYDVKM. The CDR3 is CASSRGGGGPIDTQYF. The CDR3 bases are TGTGCCAGCAGTAGAGGGGGGGGAGGGCCTATAGATACGCAGTATTTT.

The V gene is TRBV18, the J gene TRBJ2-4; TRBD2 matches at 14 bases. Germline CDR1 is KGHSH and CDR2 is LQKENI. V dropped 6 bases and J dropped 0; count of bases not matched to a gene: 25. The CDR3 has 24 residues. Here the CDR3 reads CASSPALLGLAGGLLALAKNIQYF. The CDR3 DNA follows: TGTGCCAGCTCCCCTGCTCTTCTTGGACTAGCGGGAGGACTACTAGCACTAGCCAAAAACATTCAGTACTTC.

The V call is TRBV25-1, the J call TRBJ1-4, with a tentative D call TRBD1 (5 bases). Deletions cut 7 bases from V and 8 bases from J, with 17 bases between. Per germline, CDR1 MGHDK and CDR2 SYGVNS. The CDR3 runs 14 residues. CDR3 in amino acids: CASTLGRGGEKLFF. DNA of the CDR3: TGTGCCAGCACGCTGGGTAGGGGTGGGGAAAAACTGTTTTTT.

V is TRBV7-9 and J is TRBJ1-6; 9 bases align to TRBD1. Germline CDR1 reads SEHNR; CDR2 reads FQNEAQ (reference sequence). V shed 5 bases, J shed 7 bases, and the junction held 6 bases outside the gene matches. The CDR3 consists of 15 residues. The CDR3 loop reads CASSPRQGENSPLHF. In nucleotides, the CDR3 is TGTGCCAGCAGCCCGCGACAGGGGGAGAATTCACCCCTCCACTTT.

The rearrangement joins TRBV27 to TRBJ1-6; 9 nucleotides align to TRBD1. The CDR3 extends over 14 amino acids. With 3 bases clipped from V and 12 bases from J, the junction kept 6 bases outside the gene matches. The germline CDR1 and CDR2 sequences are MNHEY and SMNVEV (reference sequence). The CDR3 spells CASSFRQGGLPLHF. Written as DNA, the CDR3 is TGTGCCAGCAGTTTTCGACAGGGGGGGTTACCCCTCCACTTT.

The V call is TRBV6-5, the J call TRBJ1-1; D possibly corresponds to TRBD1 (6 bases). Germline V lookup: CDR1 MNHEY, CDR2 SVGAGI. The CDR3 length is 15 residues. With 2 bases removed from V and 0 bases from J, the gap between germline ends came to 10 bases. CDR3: CASSYGGRLNTEAFF. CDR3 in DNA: TGTGCCAGCAGTTACGGGGGCCGATTGAACACTGAAGCTTTCTTT.

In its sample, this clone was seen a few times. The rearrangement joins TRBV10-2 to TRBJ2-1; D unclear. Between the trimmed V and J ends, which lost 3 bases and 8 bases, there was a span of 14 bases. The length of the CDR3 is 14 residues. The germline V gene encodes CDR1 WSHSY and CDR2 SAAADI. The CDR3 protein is CASSDVSFGDEQFF. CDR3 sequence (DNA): TGCGCCAGCAGTGATGTTAGCTTTGGCGATGAGCAGTTCTTC.

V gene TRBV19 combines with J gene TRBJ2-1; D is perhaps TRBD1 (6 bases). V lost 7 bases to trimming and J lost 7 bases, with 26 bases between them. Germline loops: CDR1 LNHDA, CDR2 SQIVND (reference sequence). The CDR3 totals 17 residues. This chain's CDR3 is CASNQPRTASGRNEQFF. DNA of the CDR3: TGTGCCAGTAATCAGCCCCGGACAGCCAGCGGCCGGAATGAGCAGTTCTTC.

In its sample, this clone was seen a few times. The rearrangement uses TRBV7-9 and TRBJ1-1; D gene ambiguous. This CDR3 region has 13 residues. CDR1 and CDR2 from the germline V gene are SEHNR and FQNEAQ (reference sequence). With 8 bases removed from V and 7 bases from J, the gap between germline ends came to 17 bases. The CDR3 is CASGSSKVSEAFF. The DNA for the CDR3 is TGTGCCAGCGGCTCCTCCAAAGTGAGTGAAGCTTTCTTT.

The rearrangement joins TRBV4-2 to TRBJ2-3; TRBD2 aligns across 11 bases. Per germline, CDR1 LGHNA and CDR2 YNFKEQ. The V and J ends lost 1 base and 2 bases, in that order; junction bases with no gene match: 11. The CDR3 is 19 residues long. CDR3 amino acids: CASSQGGTGLAGHTDTQYF. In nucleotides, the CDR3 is TGTGCCAGCAGCCAAGGTGGAACTGGACTAGCGGGCCACACAGATACGCAGTATTTT.

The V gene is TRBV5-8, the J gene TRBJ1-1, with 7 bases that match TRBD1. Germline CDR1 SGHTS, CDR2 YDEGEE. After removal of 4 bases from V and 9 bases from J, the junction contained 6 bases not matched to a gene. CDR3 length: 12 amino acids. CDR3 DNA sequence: TGTGCCAGCAGCGTTCTACAGGGGAAAGCTTTCTTT. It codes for CASSVLQGKAFF.

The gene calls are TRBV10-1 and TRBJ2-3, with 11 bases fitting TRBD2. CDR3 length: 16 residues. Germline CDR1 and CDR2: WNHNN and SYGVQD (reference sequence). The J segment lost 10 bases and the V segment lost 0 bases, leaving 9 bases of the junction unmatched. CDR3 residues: CASSESKASGRMAQYF. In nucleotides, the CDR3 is TGCGCCAGCAGTGAGTCCAAGGCTAGCGGGAGGATGGCGCAGTATTTT.

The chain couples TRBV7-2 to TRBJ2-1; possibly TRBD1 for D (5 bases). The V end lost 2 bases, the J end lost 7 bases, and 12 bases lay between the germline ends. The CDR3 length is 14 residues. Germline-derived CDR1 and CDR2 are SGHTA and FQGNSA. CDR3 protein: CASSLLGVGNEQFF. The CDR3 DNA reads TGTGCCAGCAGCTTATTAGGGGTGGGGAATGAGCAGTTCTTC.

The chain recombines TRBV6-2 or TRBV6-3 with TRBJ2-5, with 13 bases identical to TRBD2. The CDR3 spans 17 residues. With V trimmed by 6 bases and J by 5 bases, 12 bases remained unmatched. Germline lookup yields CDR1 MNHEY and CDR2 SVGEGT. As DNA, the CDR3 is TGTGCCAGCAGCCCAGGCCGGACTAGCGGGAGAAGCGAGACCCAGTACTTC. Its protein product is CASSPGRTSGRSETQYF.

The CDR3 spells CAIRAGPYYEQYF. The DNA of the CDR3 is TGTGCCATCAGGGCGGGCCCCTACTACGAGCAGTACTTC. The V and J genes are TRBV10-3 and TRBJ2-7, with D possibly matching TRBD2 (5 bases). Per germline, CDR1 ENHRY and CDR2 SYGVKD. The CDR3 covers 13 residues. V was cut by 6 bases and J by 3 bases, with 12 bases left in between.

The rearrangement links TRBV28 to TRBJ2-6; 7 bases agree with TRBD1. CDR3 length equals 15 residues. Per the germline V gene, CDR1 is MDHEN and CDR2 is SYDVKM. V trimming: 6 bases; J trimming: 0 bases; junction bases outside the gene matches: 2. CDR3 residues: CASRYRGSGANVLTF. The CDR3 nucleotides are TGTGCCAGCAGATACAGGGGCTCTGGGGCCAACGTCCTGACTTTC.

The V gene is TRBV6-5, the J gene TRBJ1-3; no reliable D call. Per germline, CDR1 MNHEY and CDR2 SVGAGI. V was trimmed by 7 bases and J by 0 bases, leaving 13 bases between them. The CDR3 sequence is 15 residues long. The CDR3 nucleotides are TGTGCCAGCAATCTGGAGGCGTACTCTGGAAACACCATATATTTT. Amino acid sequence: CASNLEAYSGNTIYF.

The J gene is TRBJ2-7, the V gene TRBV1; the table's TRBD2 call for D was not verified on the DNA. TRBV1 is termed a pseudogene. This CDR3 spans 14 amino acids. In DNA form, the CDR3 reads TGCACCAGCAGCCAAGATAAAGGCGGATACGAGCAGTACTTC. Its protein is CTSSQDKGGYEQYF.

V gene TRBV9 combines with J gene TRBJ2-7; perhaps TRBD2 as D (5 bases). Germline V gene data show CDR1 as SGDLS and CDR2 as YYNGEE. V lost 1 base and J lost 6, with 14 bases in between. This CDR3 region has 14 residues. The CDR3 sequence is CASSVSWGVGEQYF. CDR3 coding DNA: TGTGCCAGCAGCGTAAGCTGGGGAGTCGGCGAGCAGTACTTC. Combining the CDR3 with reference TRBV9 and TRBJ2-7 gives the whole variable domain DSGVTQTPKHLITATGQRVTLRCSPRSGDLSVYWYQQSLDQGLQFLIQYYNGEERAKGNILERFSAQQFPDLHSELNLSSLELGDSALYFCASSVSWGVGEQYFGPGTRLTVT.

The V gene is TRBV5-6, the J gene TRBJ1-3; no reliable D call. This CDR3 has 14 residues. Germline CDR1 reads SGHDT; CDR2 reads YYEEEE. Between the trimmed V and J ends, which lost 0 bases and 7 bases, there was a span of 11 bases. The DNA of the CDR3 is TGTGCCAGCAGCTTGGTTATCCAGACTAACACCATATATTTT. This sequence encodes CASSLVIQTNTIYF.